In this sample, the clone carrying this T cell receptor beta chain turned up a few times. The entry originates in a study of blood T cell repertoires in COVID-19. The overall study: The United States, Italy and Spain provided the acute and convalescent COVID-19 samples.

Sequencing was performed with immunoSEQ multiplex PCR; in TCRdb, only in-frame clones are kept and a portion is missing. This sample has fewer than 250,000 clones, with 65% to 90% found just once. The V end lost 5 bases, the J end lost 6 bases, and 11 bases lay between the germline ends. The germline V gene encodes CDR1 LNHDA and CDR2 SQIVND (reference sequence). This CDR3 is built from 13 residues. Sequencing was carried out using peripheral blood. The sequence was collected from a woman between 70 and 85 years old with acute or convalescent COVID-19. This chain uses TRBV19 with TRBJ1-5; D possibly corresponds to TRBD1 (5 bases). CDR3: CASSAEGVQPQHF. CDR3 DNA: TGTGCCAGTAGTGCGGAAGGGGTTCAGCCCCAGCATTTT.